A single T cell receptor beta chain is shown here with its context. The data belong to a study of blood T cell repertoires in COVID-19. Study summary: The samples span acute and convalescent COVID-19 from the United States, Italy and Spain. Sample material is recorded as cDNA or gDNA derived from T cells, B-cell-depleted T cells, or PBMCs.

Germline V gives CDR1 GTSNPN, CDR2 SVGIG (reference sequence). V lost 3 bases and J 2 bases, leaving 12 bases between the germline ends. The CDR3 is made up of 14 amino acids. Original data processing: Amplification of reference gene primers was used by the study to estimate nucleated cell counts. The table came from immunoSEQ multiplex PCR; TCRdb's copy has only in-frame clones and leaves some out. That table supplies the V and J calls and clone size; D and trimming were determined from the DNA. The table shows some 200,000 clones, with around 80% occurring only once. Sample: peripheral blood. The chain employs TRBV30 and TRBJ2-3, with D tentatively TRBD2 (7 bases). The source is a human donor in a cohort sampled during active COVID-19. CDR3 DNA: TGTGCCTGGAGGAGGGGGGGGTCCACAGATACGCAGTATTTT. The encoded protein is CAWRRGGSTDTQYF. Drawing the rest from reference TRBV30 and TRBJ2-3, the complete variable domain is SQTIHQWPATLVQPVGSPLSLECTVEGTSNPNLYWYRQAAGRGLQLLFYSVGIGQISSEVPQNLSASRPQDRQFILSSKKLLLSDSGFYLCAWRRGGSTDTQYFGPGTRLTVL.